The 24 T cell receptor beta chains given below trace back to one sample, sequenced in a study of blood T cells in healthy people across ages. A second PCR of roughly 7 to 11 cycles used a sample-barcoded 5' primer and a J-beta primer mix. Each CDR3 protein gets one entry after TCRdb re-called the 5' RACE reads with MiXCR. This table holds roughly 700,000 distinct CDR3 sequences, around a quarter found once. The same data also went into a second study, on T cells of mothers and their children.

The specimen was blood. Receptor source: a boy aged 5-17 years in good health.

The gene calls are TRBV29-1 and TRBJ2-5, with a tentative D call TRBD1 (5 bases). The last part of the DNA fits TRBJ2-1 better; the J call may be wrong. The CDR3 covers 14 residues. In germline, CDR1 is SQVTM, CDR2 ANQGSEA. For the CDR3, the DNA is TGCAGCGTTGAAGATCGGTCATCACAGGAGGAGCAGTTCTTC. Its protein product is CSVEDRSSQEEQFF.

This clonotype came up many times. The chain couples TRBV3-1 to TRBJ2-3; 7 nucleotides line up with TRBD1. With 2 bases clipped from V and 2 bases from J, the junction kept 4 bases outside the gene matches. This CDR3 comprises 15 residues. CDR1 and CDR2 (germline): LGHDT, YNNKEL (reference sequence). The CDR3: CASSQRQGPTDTQYF. DNA of the CDR3: TGTGCCAGCAGCCAACGACAGGGTCCCACAGATACGCAGTATTTT.

This clonotype has a handful of counts. Germline and junction disagree at one end, which may indicate a read error. This rearrangement joins TRBV29-1 to TRBJ2-3; TRBD2 matches at 9 bases. This CDR3 is built from 14 residues. The germline gives CDR1 SQVTM, CDR2 ANQGSEA. The CDR3 region has the DNA TGCAGCGTTGAAGGGCGGGGGGGCACAGATGCGCAGTATTTT. This translates into CSVEGRGGTDAQYF.

This clonotype was picked up a small number of times. An end of the junction does not agree with germline; a read error may underlie this. The J gene is TRBJ2-7, the V gene TRBV7-6; D remains ambiguous. The CDR3 covers 13 residues. Looked up from germline, CDR1 is SGHVS and CDR2 is FNYEAQ. CDR3 loop: CASSLADHAGIVF. CDR3 sequence (DNA): TGTGCCAGCAGCTTAGCGGACCATGCTGGGATAGTCTTC.

The sample holds one count of this clonotype. Its ends do not fully match the called genes, so a read error is possible. The rearrangement uses TRBV20-1 and TRBJ1-4, with 8 bases that match TRBD1. Germline CDR1 is DFQATT and CDR2 is SNEGSKA (reference sequence). The CDR3 loop spans 14 amino acids. The CDR3 nucleotides are TGCAGTGCTGAGACAGGGGCTATCAATGAAAAACTGTCTTTT. Translated, it gives CSAETGAINEKLSF.

The rearrangement joins TRBV9 to TRBJ2-7; 7 positions match TRBD1. Germline CDR1 and CDR2: SGDLS and YYNGEE. V trimming: 1 base; J trimming: 1 base; junction bases outside the gene matches: 5. This CDR3 comprises 15 residues. The CDR3 loop reads CASSVSWDRSYEQYF. CDR3 in DNA: TGTGCCAGCAGCGTATCCTGGGACAGATCCTACGAGCAGTACTTC.

The chain links TRBV7-3 to TRBJ1-5, with a tentative D call TRBD1 (6 bases). V lost 5 bases and J lost 2, with 10 bases in between. The CDR3 contains 14 residues. CDR1 and CDR2 from the germline V gene are SGHTA and FQGTGA. The CDR3: CASSIYRGNQPQHF. CDR3 coding DNA: TGTGCCAGCAGCATATACAGGGGCAATCAGCCCCAGCATTTT.

In its sample, this clonotype was seen a few times. The V call is TRBV19, the J call TRBJ2-5; the D gene is possibly TRBD1 (6 bases). The closer fit of TRBJ2-7 to the DNA end suggests the J call may be wrong. The CDR3 runs to 13 residues. CDR1 and CDR2 (germline): LNHDA, SQIVND (reference sequence). The DNA for the CDR3 is TGTGCCAGTGCCGAGGACAGAACCTACGAGCAGTACTTC. Translating it yields CASAEDRTYEQYF.

This clonotype was counted a few times. The chain has TRBV19 and TRBJ1-6, with a possible D match to TRBD1 (5 bases). This CDR3 comprises 14 residues. Germline V gives CDR1 LNHDA, CDR2 SQIVND (reference sequence). V was trimmed by 8 bases and J by 9 bases, leaving 17 bases between them. CDR3 residues: CASRNGTPFSPLHF. The CDR3 nucleotides are TGTGCCAGTCGGAACGGGACTCCCTTTTCACCCCTCCACTTT.

This clonotype was detected a few times. The chain joins TRBV11-1 to TRBJ2-3, with 7 bases lining up with TRBD2. Unmatched junction bases numbered 8, after V lost 1 base and J lost 4 bases. This CDR3 has 16 amino acids. Germline V lookup: CDR1 SGHAT, CDR2 FQDESV (reference sequence). The CDR3 is CASSLDKTSRADTQYF. For the CDR3, the DNA is TGTGCCAGCAGCTTAGACAAGACTAGCAGGGCAGATACGCAGTATTTT.

This clonotype has more than one count but fewer than ten. This CDR3 reads CSAGADPSGNTIYF. The DNA of the CDR3 is TGCAGTGCTGGGGCCGACCCCTCTGGAAACACCATATATTTT. The chain links TRBV20-1 to TRBJ1-3, with D possibly TRBD1 on 5 matching bases. Germline values: CDR1 DFQATT, CDR2 SNEGSKA (reference sequence). V lost 5 bases to trimming and J lost 0 bases, with 11 bases between them. This CDR3 contains 14 residues.

The V gene is TRBV27, the J gene TRBJ1-2; no reliable D call. Germline V gives CDR1 MNHEY, CDR2 SMNVEV (reference sequence). There are 13 residues in the CDR3. V gave up 3 bases and J gave up 1 base, with 6 bases separating them. The CDR3 here is CASSFVNNYGYTF. The CDR3 DNA follows: TGTGCCAGCAGTTTTGTTAATAACTATGGCTACACCTTC.

Only a few counts were recorded for this clonotype. The V gene is TRBV6-1, the J gene TRBJ2-3; 9 nucleotides line up with TRBD1. Germline values: CDR1 MNHNS, CDR2 SASEGT. This CDR3 has 13 amino acids. V gave up 5 bases and J gave up 4 bases; unmatched junction bases: 1. The CDR3: CASSTGGPDTQYF. The CDR3 nucleotides read TGTGCCAGCAGTACAGGGGGCCCAGATACGCAGTATTTT.

The chain uses TRBV10-3 and TRBJ2-7, with D unclear. Between the trimmed V and J ends, which lost 3 bases and 2 bases, there was a span of 11 bases. CDR3 length: 14 amino acids. Germline V gene data show CDR1 as ENHRY and CDR2 as SYGVKD. CDR3 residues: CAISDGQAPYEQYF. Written as DNA, the CDR3 is TGTGCCATCAGTGATGGGCAGGCGCCCTACGAGCAGTACTTC.

This clonotype has only a few counts. This chain joins TRBV7-8 and TRBJ2-5; TRBD2 matches 8 bases. V gave up 8 bases and J gave up 4 bases; unmatched junction bases: 9. Germline V gives CDR1 SGHVS, CDR2 FQNEAQ. The CDR3 is made up of 14 amino acids. The CDR3 sequence is CASGLNLAGETQYF. In DNA, the CDR3 is TGTGCCAGCGGCCTAAACCTAGCGGGAGAGACCCAGTACTTC.

V and J are TRBV4-3 and TRBJ1-6; TRBD1 is a possible D gene (6 bases). Per germline, CDR1 LGHNA and CDR2 YSLEER. This CDR3 has 17 amino acids. Trimming took 0 bases from V and 7 from J, leaving 16 bases between them. The CDR3 protein is CASSQDGGGLENSPLHF. The CDR3 nucleotides read TGCGCCAGCAGCCAAGATGGGGGGGGGCTGGAAAATTCACCCCTCCACTTT.

This clonotype has just a few counts. The chain links TRBV6-1 to TRBJ2-5, with no clear D. The J call is uncertain, as TRBJ2-7 better fits the DNA end. Germline V gene lookup returns CDR1 MNHNS and CDR2 SASEGT. This CDR3 has 11 amino acids. The chain's CDR3 is CAIEKGYEQYF. DNA for the CDR3: TGTGCTATAGAGAAAGGGTACGAGCAGTACTTC.

This clonotype was recorded a few times. The V and J genes are TRBV29-1 and TRBJ2-6; D is uncertain. V lost 7 bases and J 1 base, leaving 8 bases between the germline ends. The CDR3 extends over 13 amino acids. Germline V gene lookup returns CDR1 SQVTM and CDR2 ANQGSEA. The CDR3 region has the DNA TGCAGCGCCTGGCCGTCTGGGGCCAACGTCCTGACTTTC. Translated: CSAWPSGANVLTF. Supplemented by reference TRBV29-1 and TRBJ2-6, the full variable domain reads SAVISQKPSRDICQRGTSLTIQCQVDSQVTMMFWYRQQPGQSLTLIATANQGSEATYESGFVIDKFPISRPNLTFSTLTVSNMSPEDSSIYLCSAWPSGANVLTFGAGSRLTVL.

This clonotype was found a few times. The CDR3 sequence: CASLEGGFGANVLTF. The CDR3 region has the DNA TGTGCCAGCCTGGAAGGAGGATTTGGGGCCAACGTCCTGACTTTC. The gene calls are TRBV2 and TRBJ2-6; tentative D call: TRBD2 (5 bases). Germline V gene data show CDR1 as SNHLY and CDR2 as FYNNEI. This CDR3 is 15 amino acids long. V lost 8 bases, J lost 3 bases, and 14 bases lay in between.

The chain couples TRBV5-1 to TRBJ2-7; no reliable D call. Germline V CDR1 and CDR2: SGHRS, YFSETQ. The ends were cut back, 3 bases at V and 2 bases at J, with 18 bases in the middle. The CDR3 consists of 16 residues. CDR3 coding DNA: TGCGCCAGCAGCTCGCTGCCCCACTCCGGAACCTACGAGCAGTACTTC. Its protein is CASSSLPHSGTYEQYF. Variable domain in full (rest from reference TRBV5-1 and TRBJ2-7): KAGVTQTPRYLIKTRGQQVTLSCSPISGHRSVSWYQQTPGQGLQFLFEYFSETQRNKGNFPGRFSGRQFSNSRSEMNVSTLELGDSALYLCASSSLPHSGTYEQYFGPGTRLTVT.

This clonotype was seen a handful of times. The chain combines TRBV12-3 or TRBV12-4 with TRBJ1-4; a weak D match, TRBD1 (6 bases). The V end was cut by 6 bases, the J end by 5 bases, with 19 bases between. The CDR3 is 16 residues long. CDR3 nucleotides: TGTGCCAGCAGGGACTCTAGACGGGGGCGGAATGAAAAACTGTTTTTT. It yields the protein CASRDSRRGRNEKLFF.

This clonotype was observed a handful of times. The CDR3 protein is CASSVATRGPTDTQYF. The DNA for the CDR3 is TGTGCCAGCAGCGTAGCTACCAGGGGGCCCACAGATACGCAGTATTTT. The J gene is TRBJ2-3, the V gene TRBV9; 8 bases are shared with TRBD1. The CDR3 extends over 16 amino acids. Germline assignment: CDR1 SGDLS and CDR2 YYNGEE. The junction had 5 bases not matched to a gene; V was cut back by 0 bases and J by 2 bases.

This clonotype has more than one count but fewer than ten. The chain recombines TRBV20-1 with TRBJ2-5; 7 bases agree with TRBD2. The J call is uncertain, as TRBJ2-7 better fits the DNA end. Germline V CDR1 and CDR2: DFQATT, SNEGSKA (reference sequence). This CDR3 spans 14 amino acids. This CDR3 reads CSAPAGTGEGEQYF. As DNA, the CDR3 is TGCAGTGCTCCAGCCGGGACTGGGGAGGGCGAGCAGTACTTC.

This clonotype was counted many times. J is TRBJ2-7 and V is TRBV28, with 9 bases fitting TRBD2. The CDR3 totals 18 residues. V trimming: 5 bases; J trimming: 0 bases; junction bases outside the gene matches: 14. CDR1 is MDHEN and CDR2 is SYDVKM in the germline V gene. The CDR3 DNA follows: TGTGCCAGCAGTGATTTGGGTAGCGGGGGACCTTTCTCCTACGAGCAGTACTTC. This translates into CASSDLGSGGPFSYEQYF.